This T cell receptor beta chain was identified during a study of T cell responses to AZD1222 COVID-19 vaccine. General observations from the study: Mostly white British, mostly female donors; authors suggested clonal diversity may be underestimated.

V was trimmed by 2 bases and J by 8 bases, leaving 15 bases between them. Germline lookup yields CDR1 GTSNPN and CDR2 SVGIG (reference sequence). The CDR3 runs 13 residues. This clone was detected once. Its antigen remains unidentified. Method: immunoSEQ multiplex PCR; TCRdb's copy keeps in-frame clones and lacks some. The repertoire holds 100,000 to 150,000 clones, approximately 88% seen once, with 6.3% in the top ten. The chain carries TRBV30 and TRBJ1-2; tentative D call: TRBD1 (5 bases). The clonotype was recovered from an adult in good health. The sample in question was peripheral blood, obtained on day 0 of AZD1222 vaccination. CDR3 sequence (DNA): TGTGCCTGGAGTCGATTCGGGGCCTACGGCTACACCTTC. It yields the protein CAWSRFGAYGYTF. Together with reference TRBV30 and TRBJ1-2, the CDR3 gives the full variable domain: SQTIHQWPATLVQPVGSPLSLECTVEGTSNPNLYWYRQAAGRGLQLLFYSVGIGQISSEVPQNLSASRPQDRQFILSSKKLLLSDSGFYLCAWSRFGAYGYTFGSGTRLTVV.